These 21 T cell receptor beta chains share one sample of origin, sequenced in a study of CD8+ T cells in alopecia areata. Reverse transcribed after extraction, RNA yielded cDNA as the sequencing template. The repertoire was sequenced with immunoSEQ multiplex PCR; TCRdb's copy has only in-frame clones and lacks some. This sample has approximately 150,000 clones; roughly 48% occur once, and the top ten carry approximately 7%. Specimen: CD4+ T cells sorted from blood. These receptors all stem from a human donor with alopecia areata.

The rearrangement joins TRBV7-3 to TRBJ2-2; 7 bases map to TRBD1. The CDR3 totals 16 residues. Unmatched junction bases numbered 10, after V lost 5 bases and J lost 4 bases. CDR1 SGHTA and CDR2 FQGTGA come from the germline V gene. The CDR3 sequence is CASSLPGQTFTGELFF. In DNA, the CDR3 is TGTGCCAGCAGCCTCCCGGGACAGACTTTCACCGGGGAGCTGTTTTTT.

V gene TRBV5-1 combines with J gene TRBJ2-3; 7 positions agree with TRBD1. The CDR3 length is 16 residues. Unmatched junction bases numbered 10, after V lost 4 bases and J lost 2 bases. The germline V gene has CDR1 SGHRS and CDR2 YFSETQ. The CDR3 sequence is CASSKGQRVDTDTQYF. In nucleotides, the CDR3 is TGCGCCAGCAGCAAGGGACAGCGAGTGGACACAGATACGCAGTATTTT.

V and J are TRBV5-8 and TRBJ2-5; D remains unclear. Germline V gene lookup returns CDR1 SGHTS and CDR2 YDEGEE. The CDR3 has 15 residues. V was shortened by 0 bases and J by 3 bases, with 12 bases between the two germline ends. CDR3 sequence (DNA): TGTGCCAGCAGCTTGGCAAGGGTCGGTAAAGAGACCCAGTACTTC. Amino acids: CASSLARVGKETQYF.

The chain carries TRBV29-1 and TRBJ2-3, with D perhaps matching TRBD1 or TRBD2 (5 bases each). There are 13 residues in the CDR3. Germline values: CDR1 SQVTM, CDR2 ANQGSEA. V gave up 8 bases and J gave up 2 bases, with 14 bases separating them. For the CDR3, the DNA is TGCAGCCGAACCGGGACCGCCACAGATACGCAGTATTTT. Translating it yields CSRTGTATDTQYF.

The chain recombines TRBV5-1 with TRBJ1-2, with 7 bases that match TRBD1. The CDR3 consists of 15 residues. With V trimmed by 5 bases and J by 6 bases, 13 bases remained unmatched. In germline, CDR1 is SGHRS, CDR2 YFSETQ. In nucleotides, the CDR3 is TGCGCCAGCAGTCCAGGACAGGTGAACACAGATGGCTACACCTTC. It translates to CASSPGQVNTDGYTF. Complete variable domain (other parts from reference TRBV5-1 and TRBJ1-2): KAGVTQTPRYLIKTRGQQVTLSCSPISGHRSVSWYQQTPGQGLQFLFEYFSETQRNKGNFPGRFSGRQFSNSRSEMNVSTLELGDSALYLCASSPGQVNTDGYTFGSGTRLTVV.

The chain joins TRBV28 to TRBJ2-7; D is possibly TRBD2 (6 bases). The CDR3 loop spans 17 amino acids. Trimming pared 2 bases from V and 5 bases from J, leaving 22 bases between. Germline values: CDR1 MDHEN, CDR2 SYDVKM. For the CDR3, the DNA is TGTGCCAGCAGTTTACCCCGTCGGGGACTCGGGGCTCACGAGCAGTACTTC. Its translation: CASSLPRRGLGAHEQYF.

The chain links TRBV5-1 to TRBJ2-7; no clear D gene. CDR3 length: 16 amino acids. Germline CDR1 SGHRS, CDR2 YFSETQ. Trimming removed 1 base at V and 5 bases at J, with 19 bases between. The CDR3 DNA follows: TGCGCCAGCAGCTTGAGAAGTATGAGAGCCATGCACGAGCAGTACTTC. Amino acids: CASSLRSMRAMHEQYF. Combining the CDR3 with reference TRBV5-1 and TRBJ2-7 gives the whole variable domain KAGVTQTPRYLIKTRGQQVTLSCSPISGHRSVSWYQQTPGQGLQFLFEYFSETQRNKGNFPGRFSGRQFSNSRSEMNVSTLELGDSALYLCASSLRSMRAMHEQYFGPGTRLTVT.

Of note for this clone: A much larger clone differs from this one at a single base, so this may be a read error. This chain connects TRBV4-1 to TRBJ2-5; D remains unclear. Germline-derived CDR1 and CDR2 are MGHRA and YSYEKL. With 5 bases removed from V and 3 bases from J, the gap between germline ends came to 4 bases. The CDR3 is 11 amino acids. This chain's CDR3 is CASSLKETQYF. CDR3 bases: TGCGCCAGCAGCTTAAAAGAGACCCAGTACTTC.

The gene calls are TRBV18 and TRBJ1-5; the match to TRBD1 covers 9 bases. The CDR3 runs to 15 residues. In germline, CDR1 is KGHSH, CDR2 LQKENI. With V trimmed by 6 bases and J by 3 bases, 6 bases remained unmatched. The CDR3 sequence: CASSQGTGFNQPQHF. The DNA of the CDR3 is TGTGCCAGCTCCCAGGGGACAGGGTTCAATCAGCCCCAGCATTTT. The full variable domain, in which reference TRBV18 and TRBJ1-5 provide the parts outside the CDR3, is NAGVMQNPRHLVRRRGQEARLRCSPMKGHSHVYWYRQLPEEGLKFMVYLQKENIIDESGMPKERFSAEFPKEGPSILRIQQVVRGDSAAYFCASSQGTGFNQPQHFGDGTRLSIL.

This clone was recorded a few times. This sequence joins TRBV6-1 and TRBJ1-1; possibly TRBD1 for D (5 bases). This CDR3 has 15 amino acids. Germline assignment: CDR1 MNHNS and CDR2 SASEGT. V lost 8 bases, J lost 0 bases, and 16 bases lay in between. CDR3 coding DNA: TGTGCCAGCCTCCCTATGACAGTCATGAACACTGAAGCTTTCTTT. This codes for CASLPMTVMNTEAFF.

The chain combines TRBV7-9 with TRBJ2-7; 7 bases align to TRBD2. The germline V gene has CDR1 SEHNR and CDR2 FQNEAQ (reference sequence). Germline trimming cut 0 bases from V and 2 bases from J; bases unmatched to any gene: 4. This CDR3 region has 15 residues. CDR3 DNA: TGTGCCAGCAGCTTAGCGCTAGGGACTACCTACGAGCAGTACTTC. This sequence encodes CASSLALGTTYEQYF.

The CDR3 nucleotides read TGTGCCAGTTACAGGGGGCTCGGCTACACCTTC. It specifies CASYRGLGYTF. The chain uses TRBV19 and TRBJ1-2; 9 bases are shared with TRBD1. Trimming cost V 8 bases and J 8 bases; bases outside gene matches: 3. This CDR3 contains 11 residues. Germline V gene lookup returns CDR1 LNHDA and CDR2 SQIVND (reference sequence).

V and J are TRBV9 and TRBJ2-2, with D perhaps matching TRBD2 (6 bases). The germline V gene has CDR1 SGDLS and CDR2 YYNGEE. The length of the CDR3 is 15 residues. The V gene lost 3 bases and the J gene lost 4 bases, with 13 bases spanning the gap. As DNA, the CDR3 is TGTGCCAGCAGCGATAGCGGCACGTCCACCGGGGAGCTGTTTTTT. Its translation is CASSDSGTSTGELFF.

The rearrangement joins TRBV2 to TRBJ1-4; perhaps TRBD1 as D (5 bases). The germline gives CDR1 SNHLY, CDR2 FYNNEI. Trimming stripped 9 bases from V and 3 bases from J, with 14 bases between. This CDR3 comprises 14 residues. The CDR3 loop reads CASDFGTANEKLFF. Here the CDR3 DNA reads TGTGCCAGTGACTTCGGGACGGCTAATGAAAAACTGTTTTTT.

This sequence joins TRBV4-1 and TRBJ2-3; D may be TRBD2 (7 bases). V was shortened by 8 bases and J by 1 base, with 19 bases between the two germline ends. This CDR3 is built from 16 residues. Germline V gene data show CDR1 as MGHRA and CDR2 as YSYEKL. DNA for the CDR3: TGCGCCAGCCGACTGGGGGGGGGCGGCGGCACAGATACGCAGTATTTT. This encodes CASRLGGGGGTDTQYF.

The genes are TRBV7-3 and TRBJ2-3, with TRBD1 identical over 10 bases. The ends lost 5 bases at V and 8 bases at J; junction bases unmatched: 10. Germline CDR1 SGHTA, CDR2 FQGTGA. The CDR3 covers 15 residues. CDR3 sequence: CASSPNSDRGGTQYF. DNA of the CDR3: TGTGCCAGCAGCCCCAACTCGGACAGGGGGGGTACGCAGTATTTT.

This clone was seen a few times. The V and J genes are TRBV29-1 and TRBJ2-7; D tentatively fits TRBD1 or TRBD2 (5 bases each). CDR1 and CDR2 from the germline V gene are SQVTM and ANQGSEA. CDR3 size: 13 residues. Trimming took 5 bases from V and 7 from J, leaving 18 bases between them. The CDR3 is CSVTRDRAWEQYF. The CDR3 nucleotides read TGCAGCGTTACCCGGGACCGCGCGTGGGAGCAGTACTTC.

The chain couples TRBV9 to TRBJ2-5; 7 bases are a match to TRBD1. Germline assignment: CDR1 SGDLS and CDR2 YYNGEE. V gave up 3 bases and J gave up 5 bases; unmatched junction bases: 13. The CDR3 contains 16 residues. The CDR3 DNA sequence: TGTGCCAGCAGCGGCGCCCGACAGGGCCTGATGGAGACCCAGTACTTC. The encoded protein is CASSGARQGLMETQYF.

V gene TRBV29-1 combines with J gene TRBJ2-5, with no clear D. There are 12 residues in the CDR3. Trimming left V 7 bases short and J 7 bases short, with 16 bases between. Germline lookup yields CDR1 SQVTM and CDR2 ANQGSEA. The CDR3 loop reads CSATLNTGTQYF. The CDR3 nucleotides are TGCAGCGCTACCCTCAATACTGGGACCCAGTACTTC.

The chain has TRBV10-3 and TRBJ1-2; D is possibly TRBD1 (5 bases). Germline V gene sequence: CDR1 ENHRY, CDR2 SYGVKD. V was cut by 2 bases and J by 5 bases, with 15 bases left in between. This CDR3 region has 15 residues. The CDR3 is CAISEGGWSTYGYTF. For the CDR3, the DNA is TGTGCCATCAGTGAGGGGGGTTGGAGTACTTATGGCTACACCTTC.

The sample holds one count of this clone. This sequence joins TRBV27 and TRBJ2-1, with 8 positions matching TRBD2. J was trimmed by 1 base and V by 2 bases; bases with no gene match: 7. The CDR3 is made up of 17 amino acids. From germline, CDR1 is MNHEY and CDR2 SMNVEV (reference sequence). The DNA for the CDR3 is TGTGCCAGCAGTTTAAGCGGGAGTGGTTCTTCCTACAATGAGCAGTTCTTC. Translating gives CASSLSGSGSSYNEQFF.